The T cell receptor beta chain under discussion was sequenced for a study of cytomegalovirus exposure and HLA in healthy donors. The study's findings and limits: Productive rates of about 87% or about 30% were seen for most TCR beta V segments in an earlier analysis. A later analysis showed HLA-associated TCR beta chains outstripping equally common others in clonal expansion.

Comment on this clone: What it recognizes is unknown.

Healthy people donating bone marrow made up the donors. V lost 1 base to trimming and J lost 2 bases; unmatched junction nucleotides: 6. Germline V CDR1 and CDR2: LGHNA, YNFKEQ. The CDR3 extends over 16 amino acids. The PCR had 60 Vbeta and 13 Jbeta primers. Only in-frame clones appear in the TCRdb table, and some are missing; sequencing was by immunoSEQ multiplex PCR. The sample yields about 110,000 clones, approximately 70% seen once. The chain recombines TRBV4-2 with TRBJ2-3, with 7 bases lining up with TRBD2. Sequences were obtained from PBMCs. The TCR sequence derives from a man younger than 45 in good health and CMV-seropositive. CDR3 nucleotide sequence: TGTGCCAGCAGCCAAGGGTCTCTAGCGGCCACAGATACGCAGTATTTT. This sequence encodes CASSQGSLAATDTQYF.